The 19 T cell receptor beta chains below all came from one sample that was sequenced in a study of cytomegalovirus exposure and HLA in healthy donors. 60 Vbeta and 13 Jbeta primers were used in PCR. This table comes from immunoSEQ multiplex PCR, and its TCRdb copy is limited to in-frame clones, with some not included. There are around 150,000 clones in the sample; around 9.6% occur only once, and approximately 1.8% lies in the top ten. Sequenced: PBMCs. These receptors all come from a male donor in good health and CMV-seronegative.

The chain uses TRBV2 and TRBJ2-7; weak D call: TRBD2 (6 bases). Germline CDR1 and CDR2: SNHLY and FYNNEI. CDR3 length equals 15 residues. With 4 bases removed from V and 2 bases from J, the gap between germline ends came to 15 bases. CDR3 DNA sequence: TGTGCCAGCAGTGCTGGTAGCGGAGGGACCTACGAGCAGTACTTC. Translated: CASSAGSGGTYEQYF.

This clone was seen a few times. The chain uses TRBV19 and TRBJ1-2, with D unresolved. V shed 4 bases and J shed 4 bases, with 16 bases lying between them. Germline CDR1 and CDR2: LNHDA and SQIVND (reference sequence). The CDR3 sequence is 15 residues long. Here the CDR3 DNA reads TGTGCCAGTAGTAACACAGATCCTCTCCGCTATGGCTACACCTTC. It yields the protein CASSNTDPLRYGYTF.

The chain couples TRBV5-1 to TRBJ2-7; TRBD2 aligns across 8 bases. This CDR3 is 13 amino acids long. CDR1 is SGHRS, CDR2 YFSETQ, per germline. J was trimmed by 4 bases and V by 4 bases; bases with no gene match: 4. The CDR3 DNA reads TGCGCCAGCAGCGTCTTAGCGGGGTACGAGCAGTACTTC. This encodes CASSVLAGYEQYF. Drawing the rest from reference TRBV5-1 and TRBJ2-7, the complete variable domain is KAGVTQTPRYLIKTRGQQVTLSCSPISGHRSVSWYQQTPGQGLQFLFEYFSETQRNKGNFPGRFSGRQFSNSRSEMNVSTLELGDSALYLCASSVLAGYEQYFGPGTRLTVT.

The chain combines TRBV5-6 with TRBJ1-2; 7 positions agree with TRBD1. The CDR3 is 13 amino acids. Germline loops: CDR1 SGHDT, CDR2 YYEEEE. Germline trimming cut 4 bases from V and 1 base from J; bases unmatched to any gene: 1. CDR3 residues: CASSQGVNYGYTF. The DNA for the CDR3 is TGTGCCAGCAGCCAGGGGGTTAACTATGGCTACACCTTC.

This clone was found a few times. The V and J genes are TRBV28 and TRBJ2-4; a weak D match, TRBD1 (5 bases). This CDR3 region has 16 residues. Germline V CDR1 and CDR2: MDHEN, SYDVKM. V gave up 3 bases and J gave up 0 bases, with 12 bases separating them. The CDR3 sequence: CASSLTDLLAKNIQYF. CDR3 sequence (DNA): TGTGCCAGCAGTTTGACAGACCTTCTAGCCAAAAACATTCAGTACTTC.

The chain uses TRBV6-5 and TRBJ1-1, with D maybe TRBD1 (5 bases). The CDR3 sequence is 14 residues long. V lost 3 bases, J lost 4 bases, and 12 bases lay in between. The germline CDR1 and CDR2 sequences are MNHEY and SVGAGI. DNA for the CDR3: TGTGCCAGCAGTTATCGGTTCGACAGCACTGAAGCTTTCTTT. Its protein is CASSYRFDSTEAFF.

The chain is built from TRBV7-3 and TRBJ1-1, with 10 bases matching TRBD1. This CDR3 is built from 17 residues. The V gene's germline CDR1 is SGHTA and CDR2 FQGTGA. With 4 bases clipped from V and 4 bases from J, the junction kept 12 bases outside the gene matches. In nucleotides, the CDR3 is TGTGCCAGCAGCTCGAGGGTGACAGGGGGCGGTATCACTGAAGCTTTCTTT. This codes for CASSSRVTGGGITEAFF.

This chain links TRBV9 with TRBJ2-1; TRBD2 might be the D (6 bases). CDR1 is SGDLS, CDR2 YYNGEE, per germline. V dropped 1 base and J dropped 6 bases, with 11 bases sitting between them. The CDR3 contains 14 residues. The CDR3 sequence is CASSVNGGPNEQFF. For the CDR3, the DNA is TGTGCCAGCAGCGTAAACGGGGGACCCAATGAGCAGTTCTTC. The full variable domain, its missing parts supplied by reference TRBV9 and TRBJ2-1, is DSGVTQTPKHLITATGQRVTLRCSPRSGDLSVYWYQQSLDQGLQFLIQYYNGEERAKGNILERFSAQQFPDLHSELNLSSLELGDSALYFCASSVNGGPNEQFFGPGTRLTVL.

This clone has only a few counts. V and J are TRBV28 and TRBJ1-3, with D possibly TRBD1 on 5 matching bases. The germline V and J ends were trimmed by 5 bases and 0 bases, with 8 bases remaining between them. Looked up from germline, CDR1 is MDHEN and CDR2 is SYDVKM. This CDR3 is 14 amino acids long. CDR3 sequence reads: CASSLQGSGNTIYF. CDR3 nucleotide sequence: TGTGCCAGCAGTCTCCAGGGCTCTGGAAACACCATATATTTT. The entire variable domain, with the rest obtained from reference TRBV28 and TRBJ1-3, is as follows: DVKVTQSSRYLVKRTGEKVFLECVQDMDHENMFWYRQDPGLGLRLIYFSYDVKMKEKGDIPEGYSVSREKKERFSLILESASTNQTSMYLCASSLQGSGNTIYFGEGSWLTVV.

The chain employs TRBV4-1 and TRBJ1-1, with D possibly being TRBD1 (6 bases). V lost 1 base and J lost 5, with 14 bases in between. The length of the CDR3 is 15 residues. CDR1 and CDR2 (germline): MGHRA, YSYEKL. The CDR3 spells CASSQGRQGRTEAFF. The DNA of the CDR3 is TGCGCCAGCAGCCAAGGAAGGCAGGGGCGGACTGAAGCTTTCTTT.

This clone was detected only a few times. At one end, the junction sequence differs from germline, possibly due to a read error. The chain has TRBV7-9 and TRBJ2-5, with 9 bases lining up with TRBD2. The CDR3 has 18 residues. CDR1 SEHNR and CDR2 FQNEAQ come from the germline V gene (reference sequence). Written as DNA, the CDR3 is TGTGCCAGCACCTTAGGCGTCCATAGCGGGGGATACCAAGAGACCCAGTACTTC. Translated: CASTLGVHSGGYQETQYF.

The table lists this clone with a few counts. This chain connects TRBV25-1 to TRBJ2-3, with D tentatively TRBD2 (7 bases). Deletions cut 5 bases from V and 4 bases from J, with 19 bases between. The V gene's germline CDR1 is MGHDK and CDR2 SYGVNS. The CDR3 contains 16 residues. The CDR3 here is CASSPIGGRVADTQYF. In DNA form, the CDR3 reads TGTGCCAGCAGTCCCATCGGGGGGCGCGTGGCAGATACGCAGTATTTT. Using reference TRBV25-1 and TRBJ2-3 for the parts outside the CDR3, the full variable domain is EADIYQTPRYLVIGTGKKITLECSQTMGHDKMYWYQQDPGMELHLIHYSYGVNSTEKGDLSSESTVSRIRTEHFPLTLESARPSHTSQYLCASSPIGGRVADTQYFGPGTRLTVL.

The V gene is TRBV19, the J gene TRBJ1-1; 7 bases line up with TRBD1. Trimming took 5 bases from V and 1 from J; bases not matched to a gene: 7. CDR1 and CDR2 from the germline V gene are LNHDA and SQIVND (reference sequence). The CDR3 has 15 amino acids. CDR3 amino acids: CASSGWGQPNTEAFF. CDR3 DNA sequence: TGTGCCAGTAGTGGTTGGGGACAGCCGAACACTGAAGCTTTCTTT.

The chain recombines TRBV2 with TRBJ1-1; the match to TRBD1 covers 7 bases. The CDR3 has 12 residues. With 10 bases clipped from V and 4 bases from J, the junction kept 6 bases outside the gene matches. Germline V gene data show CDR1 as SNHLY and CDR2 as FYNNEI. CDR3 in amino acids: CAIGQESTEAFF. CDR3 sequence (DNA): TGTGCCATAGGACAGGAGAGCACTGAAGCTTTCTTT.

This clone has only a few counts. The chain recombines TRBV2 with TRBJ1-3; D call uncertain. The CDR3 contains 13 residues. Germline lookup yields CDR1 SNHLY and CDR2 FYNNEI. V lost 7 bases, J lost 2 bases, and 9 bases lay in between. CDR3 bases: TGTGCCAGCACCCGGACTGCTGGAAACACCATATATTTT. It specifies CASTRTAGNTIYF.

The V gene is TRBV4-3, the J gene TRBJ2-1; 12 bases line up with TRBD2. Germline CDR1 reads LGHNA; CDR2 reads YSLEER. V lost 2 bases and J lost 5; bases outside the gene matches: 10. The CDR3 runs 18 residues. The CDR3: CASSQRLAGVVGNNEQFF. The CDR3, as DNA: TGCGCCAGCAGCCAAAGACTAGCGGGAGTGGTCGGCAACAATGAGCAGTTCTTC.

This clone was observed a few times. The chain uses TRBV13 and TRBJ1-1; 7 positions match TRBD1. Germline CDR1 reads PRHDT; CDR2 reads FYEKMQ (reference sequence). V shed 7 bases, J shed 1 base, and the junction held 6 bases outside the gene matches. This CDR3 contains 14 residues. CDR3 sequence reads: CASNSRGKNTEAFF. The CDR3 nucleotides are TGTGCCAGCAATTCCAGGGGGAAGAACACTGAAGCTTTCTTT. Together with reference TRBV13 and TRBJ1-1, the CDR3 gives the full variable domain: AAGVIQSPRHLIKEKRETATLKCYPIPRHDTVYWYQQGPGQDPQFLISFYEKMQSDKGSIPDRFSAQQFSDYHSELNMSSLELGDSALYFCASNSRGKNTEAFFGQGTRLTVV.

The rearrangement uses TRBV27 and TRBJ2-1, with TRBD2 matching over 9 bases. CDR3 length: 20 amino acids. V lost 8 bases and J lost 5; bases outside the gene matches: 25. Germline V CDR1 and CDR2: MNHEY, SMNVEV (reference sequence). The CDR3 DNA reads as TGTGCCAGCTCCCCCACGCAGACTAGCGGCCCGGGACTTCAAAACAATGAGCAGTTCTTC. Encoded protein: CASSPTQTSGPGLQNNEQFF.

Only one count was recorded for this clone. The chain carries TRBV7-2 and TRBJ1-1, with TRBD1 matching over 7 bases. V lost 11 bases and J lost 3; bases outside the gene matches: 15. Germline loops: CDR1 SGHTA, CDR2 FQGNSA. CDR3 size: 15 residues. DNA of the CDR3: TGTGCCTCAGGGGGACCGACAGGTCTTTACACTGAAGCTTTCTTT. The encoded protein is CASGGPTGLYTEAFF.